This passage covers 14 T cell receptor beta chains from one sample sequenced in a study of T cell responses to AZD1222 COVID-19 vaccine. Libraries were prepared by immunoSEQ multiplex PCR; TCRdb keeps only in-frame clonotypes and omits some of them. Seen here are 180,000 or so clones, approximately 93% observed once, and the top ten hold less than 1.2%. Sequenced material: peripheral blood, taken 28 days after the second AZD1222 dose. The source of these receptors is an adult who received the AZD1222 COVID-19 vaccine.

V and J are TRBV3-1 (or the pseudogene TRBV3-2) and TRBJ2-1; 9 bases align to TRBD1. Germline assignment: CDR1 LGHDT and CDR2 YNNKEL (reference sequence). This CDR3 comprises 17 residues. V trimming: 4 bases; J trimming: 1 base; junction bases outside the gene matches: 8. For the CDR3, the DNA is TGTGCCAGCAGCCTGGTAATGGGACAGGGTTCCTACAATGAGCAGTTCTTC. Its translation is CASSLVMGQGSYNEQFF.

The V call is TRBV1, the J call TRBJ1-6; the DNA was not compared with TRBD1, the D call given in the table. TRBV1 is described as a pseudogene. CDR3 length: 16 residues. As DNA, the CDR3 is TGCACCAGCAGCCACCAGACAGGGGCGTATAATTCACCCCTCCACTTT. Translating gives CTSSHQTGAYNSPLHF.

This clone was counted only a few times. The V call is TRBV7-9, the J call TRBJ1-1, with D maybe TRBD1 (5 bases). CDR1 SEHNR and CDR2 FQNEAQ come from the germline V gene (reference sequence). The ends were cut back, 5 bases at V and 4 bases at J, with 11 bases in the middle. This CDR3 is built from 13 residues. CDR3 in amino acids: CASSPGGGTEAFF. CDR3 bases: TGTGCCAGCAGCCCCGGGGGGGGCACTGAAGCTTTCTTT.

V usage is TRBV12-5 and J usage is TRBJ1-6; no reliable D call. Germline V lookup: CDR1 LGHNT, CDR2 FRNRAP. The CDR3 contains 17 residues. V dropped 2 bases and J dropped 0 bases, with 11 bases sitting between them. The CDR3: CASGLSPQSSYNSPLHF. CDR3 bases: TGTGCTAGTGGTTTGTCTCCGCAGAGCTCCTATAATTCACCCCTCCACTTT.

This clone was counted once. This chain uses TRBV10-1 with TRBJ2-2; no clear D. CDR1 and CDR2 (germline): WNHNN, SYGVQD (reference sequence). The CDR3 length is 17 residues. V was clipped by 3 bases and J by 1 base, with 15 bases between them. The CDR3 region is CASSEEFQSRNTGELFF. The CDR3, as DNA: TGCGCCAGCAGTGAAGAATTCCAGTCGCGGAACACCGGGGAGCTGTTTTTT.

A single count supports this clone. This chain connects TRBV7-2 to TRBJ2-6; tentatively, D is TRBD1 (5 bases). V lost 1 base to trimming and J lost 0 bases, with 10 bases between them. This CDR3 region has 17 residues. CDR1 and CDR2 from the germline V gene are SGHTA and FQGNSA. The CDR3 spells CASSLDTGRSGANVLTF. As DNA, the CDR3 is TGTGCCAGCAGCTTAGATACAGGTCGCTCTGGGGCCAACGTCCTGACTTTC.

The chain employs TRBV10-3 and TRBJ1-6; possible D gene TRBD1, 6 bases. Trimming pared 4 bases from V and 0 bases from J, leaving 13 bases between. This CDR3 spans 17 amino acids. Germline V gene lookup returns CDR1 ENHRY and CDR2 SYGVKD. The CDR3 DNA follows: TGTGCCATCAGTGCCGGGACACCGAGCTCCTATAATTCACCCCTCCACTTT. Translated, it gives CAISAGTPSSYNSPLHF.

The genes are TRBV19 and TRBJ1-4; possibly TRBD1 for D (5 bases). The length of the CDR3 is 14 residues. CDR1 is LNHDA, CDR2 SQIVND, per germline (reference sequence). V lost 9 bases and J 10 bases, leaving 21 bases between the germline ends. The CDR3 spells CASGGSTGARKLFF. DNA for the CDR3: TGTGCCAGCGGCGGGTCGACCGGGGCTCGAAAACTGTTTTTT.

This clone occurred once. The V call is TRBV2, the J call TRBJ1-1, with a possible D match to TRBD1 (5 bases). The V and J ends lost 7 bases and 5 bases respectively, with 17 bases between them. The CDR3 is 14 amino acids. CDR1 is SNHLY and CDR2 is FYNNEI in the germline V gene. CDR3 DNA: TGTGCCAGCACCACAAGGGGTAGTTGGACTGAAGCTTTCTTT. It encodes CASTTRGSWTEAFF.

This clone was counted a few times. The V call is TRBV18, the J call TRBJ2-7; 7 positions agree with TRBD1. The germline V gene encodes CDR1 KGHSH and CDR2 LQKENI. This CDR3 is built from 15 residues. Trimming cost V 5 bases and J 2 bases; bases outside gene matches: 9. CDR3 residues: CASSDQTGTAYEQYF. CDR3 sequence (DNA): TGTGCCAGCTCAGACCAAACCGGGACAGCCTACGAGCAGTACTTC.

V usage is TRBV5-4 and J usage is TRBJ1-5; 8 nucleotides agree with TRBD1. The CDR3 runs 14 residues. Germline CDR1 is SGHNT and CDR2 is YYREEE (reference sequence). V lost 4 bases and J lost 7; bases outside the gene matches: 7. The CDR3 loop is CASSPGTGVQPQHF. In DNA form, the CDR3 reads TGTGCCAGCAGCCCCGGGACAGGCGTCCAGCCCCAGCATTTT.

In this sample, this clone turned up once. This chain joins TRBV11-2 and TRBJ1-1, with TRBD1 as a possible D gene (5 bases). This CDR3 has 19 amino acids. V was clipped by 1 base and J by 2 bases, with 23 bases between them. Germline CDR1 SGHAT, CDR2 FQNNGV. CDR3 sequence reads: CASSLVRGLGPQRNTEAFF. CDR3 in DNA: TGTGCCAGCAGCTTAGTGCGAGGCCTGGGACCCCAACGAAACACTGAAGCTTTCTTT. The variable domain in full, with the rest retrieved from reference TRBV11-2 and TRBJ1-1, is EAGVAQSPRYKIIEKRQSVAFWCNPISGHATLYWYQQILGQGPKLLIQFQNNGVVDDSQLPKDRFSAERLKGVDSTLKIQPAKLEDSAVYLCASSLVRGLGPQRNTEAFFGQGTRLTVV.

The table lists this clone with a few counts. The V gene is TRBV10-1, the J gene TRBJ1-6; D is unclear. Trimming removed 2 bases at V and 7 bases at J, with 6 bases between. Germline loops: CDR1 WNHNN, CDR2 SYGVQD (reference sequence). This CDR3 comprises 13 residues. CDR3 bases: TGCGCCAGCAGTGAGACGGGGAATTCACCCCTCCACTTT. Protein product: CASSETGNSPLHF.

The chain combines TRBV6-5 with TRBJ1-2, with D unclear. The CDR3 consists of 15 residues. V lost 5 bases, J lost 4 bases, and 17 bases lay in between. The germline gives CDR1 MNHEY, CDR2 SVGAGI. CDR3 DNA: TGTGCCAGCAGTATGGATCCAGGTCCCGGCTATGGCTACACCTTC. It encodes CASSMDPGPGYGYTF.